The 30 T cell receptor beta chains reported below all come from one sample, sequenced in a study of cytomegalovirus exposure and HLA in healthy donors. The PCR was carried out with 60 Vbeta primers and 13 Jbeta primers. Measured with immunoSEQ multiplex PCR; TCRdb has only the in-frame clones, and not every one. The sample lists 150,000 or so clones, over 60% occurring once. The specimen sequenced was PBMCs. The receptor source for this set is a woman aged 18-35 years in good health and CMV-seronegative.

The chain carries TRBV19 and TRBJ1-2, with TRBD1 matching 7 bases. The CDR3 spans 15 residues. V dropped 2 bases and J dropped 4; count of bases not matched to a gene: 7. Germline CDR1 is LNHDA and CDR2 is SQIVND (reference sequence). The CDR3 protein is CASSIRDSSGYGYTF. DNA for the CDR3: TGTGCCAGTAGTATACGGGACAGCTCAGGCTATGGCTACACCTTC.

The rearrangement links TRBV12-2 to TRBJ1-5; TRBD1, as called in the table, went unchecked against the DNA. TRBV12-2 is annotated as a pseudogene. This CDR3 contains 14 residues. CDR3 in DNA: TGTGCAAGTCGCTTCCAGGGGGCCGGTCAGCCCCAGCATTTT. Amino acid sequence: CASRFQGAGQPQHF.

The CDR3 loop is CASSVPTGARENTEAFF. DNA of the CDR3: TGTGCCAGCAGCGTACCTACAGGGGCGCGGGAGAACACTGAAGCTTTCTTT. The chain combines TRBV9 with TRBJ1-1; 7 bases match TRBD1. CDR3 length: 17 residues. Germline V gene lookup returns CDR1 SGDLS and CDR2 YYNGEE. Trimming removed 1 base from V and 1 base from J; junction bases left unmatched: 10.

CDR3 bases: TGTGCCAGCAGCCGACAGGCAACTAATGAAAAACTGTTTTTT. This gives the protein CASSRQATNEKLFF. This sequence joins TRBV11-2 and TRBJ1-4; the D gene is possibly TRBD1 (6 bases). The V end lost 5 bases, the J end lost 0 bases, and 7 bases lay between the germline ends. CDR1 SGHAT and CDR2 FQNNGV come from the germline V gene. The length of the CDR3 is 14 residues.

J is TRBJ1-6 and V is TRBV7-8, with no clear D. The V gene's germline CDR1 is SGHVS and CDR2 FQNEAQ. The CDR3 length is 14 residues. Trimming took off 0 bases at V and 7 bases at J, with 7 bases between the two ends. The CDR3 spells CASSLATRNSPLHF. CDR3 nucleotides: TGTGCCAGCAGCTTAGCGACAAGGAATTCACCCCTCCACTTT.

The gene calls are TRBV19 and TRBJ1-5, with TRBD1 as a possible D gene (5 bases). This CDR3 has 16 residues. CDR1 and CDR2 from the germline V gene are LNHDA and SQIVND (reference sequence). The V end was cut by 3 bases, the J end by 6 bases, with 18 bases between. CDR3 nucleotide sequence: TGTGCCAGTAGTATCACAGTTGGGGGGGGAGGTCAGCCCCAGCATTTT. It encodes CASSITVGGGGQPQHF. Full variable domain (rest looked up from reference TRBV19 and TRBJ1-5): DGGITQSPKYLFRKEGQNVTLSCEQNLNHDAMYWYRQDPGQGLRLIYYSQIVNDFQKGDIAEGYSVSREKKESFPLTVTSAQKNPTAFYLCASSITVGGGGQPQHFGDGTRLSIL.

In its sample, this clone was seen once. This rearrangement joins TRBV7-2 to TRBJ1-5; D is possibly TRBD1 (6 bases). The V and J ends lost 1 base and 11 bases respectively, with 15 bases between them. Germline CDR1 reads SGHTA; CDR2 reads FQGNSA. CDR3 length: 14 residues. The CDR3 loop is CASSLVGAGRAQHF. The CDR3 nucleotides are TGTGCCAGCAGCTTAGTGGGGGCAGGACGAGCCCAGCATTTT.

This clone was observed a handful of times. This chain connects TRBV7-9 to TRBJ1-1, with D possibly being TRBD1 (6 bases). The length of the CDR3 is 14 residues. V was clipped by 0 bases and J by 5 bases, with 10 bases between them. Looked up from germline, CDR1 is SEHNR and CDR2 is FQNEAQ (reference sequence). This CDR3 reads CASSLAQGITEAFF. CDR3 nucleotide sequence: TGTGCCAGCAGCTTAGCGCAGGGGATTACTGAAGCTTTCTTT. Combining the CDR3 with reference TRBV7-9 and TRBJ1-1 gives the whole variable domain DTGVSQNPRHKITKRGQNVTFRCDPISEHNRLYWYRQTLGQGPEFLTYFQNEAQLEKSRLLSDRFSAERPKGSFSTLEIQRTEQGDSAMYLCASSLAQGITEAFFGQGTRLTVV.

The chain joins TRBV5-1 to TRBJ1-1, with D hard to call. Between the trimmed V and J ends, which lost 3 bases and 1 base, there was a span of 10 bases. Per the germline V gene, CDR1 is SGHRS and CDR2 is YFSETQ. The CDR3 covers 14 residues. The chain's CDR3 is CASSSPGRNTEAFF. CDR3 nucleotides: TGCGCCAGCAGCTCTCCGGGGAGGAACACTGAAGCTTTCTTT.

The rearrangement links TRBV7-9 to TRBJ2-3, with a tentative D call TRBD2 (6 bases). Trimming left V 7 bases short and J 3 bases short, with 17 bases between. Germline CDR1 SEHNR, CDR2 FQNEAQ (reference sequence). The CDR3 extends over 15 amino acids. The CDR3 sequence: CASNSGGLLTDTQYF. CDR3 coding DNA: TGTGCCAGCAACTCTGGGGGACTGTTAACAGATACGCAGTATTTT.

The chain has TRBV6-6 and TRBJ1-3, with TRBD1 matching 7 bases. There are 15 residues in the CDR3. Germline assignment: CDR1 MNHNY and CDR2 SVGAGI (reference sequence). V lost 10 bases and J lost 0; bases outside the gene matches: 9. CDR3 loop: CATIDRATSGNTIYF. As DNA, the CDR3 is TGTGCCACCATCGACAGGGCCACCTCTGGAAACACCATATATTTT.

Concerning this clone: At one end the junction does not follow the germline gene, possibly because of a read error. This chain connects TRBV7-8 to TRBJ2-7, with 9 bases fitting TRBD1. Germline CDR1 SGHVS, CDR2 FQNEAQ. The CDR3 covers 15 residues. CDR3 protein: CASSPHRDRAYGQYF. CDR3 coding DNA: TGTGCCAGCAGCCCGCACCGGGACAGGGCCTACGGGCAGTACTTC.

A few counts support this clone. This chain connects TRBV2 to TRBJ1-3; D is perhaps TRBD1 (5 bases). The CDR3 is 15 amino acids. The V gene's germline CDR1 is SNHLY and CDR2 FYNNEI. V was pared by 5 bases and J by 0 bases, with 11 bases between. The CDR3 region is CASSLGGGSGNTIYF. DNA for the CDR3: TGTGCCAGCAGTTTGGGGGGAGGCTCTGGAAACACCATATATTTT.

The chain combines TRBV9 with TRBJ1-1; D might be TRBD1 (5 bases). The germline V and J ends were trimmed by 0 bases and 4 bases, with 16 bases remaining between them. The CDR3 totals 16 residues. Germline V lookup: CDR1 SGDLS, CDR2 YYNGEE. The DNA of the CDR3 is TGTGCCAGCAGCGTAGCTCTGTCAGGGCTGGGCACTGAAGCTTTCTTT. It codes for CASSVALSGLGTEAFF.

The chain couples TRBV5-4 to TRBJ1-6; D not certain. The CDR3 length is 16 residues. The germline V gene has CDR1 SGHNT and CDR2 YYREEE (reference sequence). The V end lost 0 bases, the J end lost 0 bases, and 7 bases lay between the germline ends. The CDR3 is CASSLGRSSYNSPLHF. In nucleotides, the CDR3 is TGTGCCAGCAGCTTGGGGAGGAGCTCCTATAATTCACCCCTCCACTTT.

This clone appeared once. DNA of the CDR3: TGCACCAGCAGCCAAGAGGGGGGGCGGGGGATTGTCGAGGTTTCACCCCTCCACTTT. Its protein is CTSSQEGGRGIVEVSPLHF. The V call is TRBV1, the J call TRBJ1-6. TRBV1 is annotated as a pseudogene. This CDR3 spans 19 amino acids.

The chain is built from TRBV7-2 and TRBJ2-7; 11 bases are shared with TRBD2. Losses at the gene ends were 1 base for V and 1 base for J; bases not matched to a gene: 6. The CDR3 consists of 17 residues. The germline V gene has CDR1 SGHTA and CDR2 FQGNSA. This CDR3 reads CASSLVAGTSGSYEQYF. The CDR3, as DNA: TGTGCCAGCAGCTTAGTTGCCGGGACTAGCGGTTCCTACGAGCAGTACTTC.

The chain combines TRBV6-1 with TRBJ2-7, with TRBD2 as a possible D gene (6 bases). Trimming removed 7 bases from V and 6 bases from J, with 19 bases in between. CDR1 is MNHNS and CDR2 is SASEGT in the germline V gene. The CDR3 is 14 residues long. The CDR3 region has the DNA TGTGCCAGCACCTTCGGAGGCCCCGGGAGCGAGCAGTACTTC. This codes for CASTFGGPGSEQYF.

The rearrangement joins TRBV18 to TRBJ2-7, with 7 positions matching TRBD1. Germline CDR1 and CDR2: KGHSH and LQKENI. V shed 1 base, J shed 2 bases, and the junction held 5 bases outside the gene matches. The CDR3 is 15 residues long. CDR3 amino acids: CASSPRPGQTYEQYF. The DNA for the CDR3 is TGTGCCAGCTCACCACGTCCGGGACAGACCTACGAGCAGTACTTC. Variable domain in full (rest from reference TRBV18 and TRBJ2-7): NAGVMQNPRHLVRRRGQEARLRCSPMKGHSHVYWYRQLPEEGLKFMVYLQKENIIDESGMPKERFSAEFPKEGPSILRIQQVVRGDSAAYFCASSPRPGQTYEQYFGPGTRLTVT.

The chain carries TRBV19 and TRBJ2-1, with D possibly being TRBD2 (6 bases). This CDR3 has 14 amino acids. Germline V gene sequence: CDR1 LNHDA, CDR2 SQIVND (reference sequence). V was pared by 8 bases and J by 3 bases, with 14 bases between. This chain's CDR3 is CASRAGLNYNEQFF. The DNA for the CDR3 is TGTGCCAGTCGGGCTGGACTAAACTACAATGAGCAGTTCTTC.

The rearrangement uses TRBV19 and TRBJ2-5; tentative D call: TRBD2 (6 bases). The CDR3 totals 13 residues. Trimming shortened V by 3 bases and J by 4 bases, and 9 bases separated the two germline ends. Germline lookup yields CDR1 LNHDA and CDR2 SQIVND (reference sequence). The CDR3 sequence: CASSILRGETQYF. As DNA, the CDR3 is TGTGCCAGTAGTATCCTGCGGGGAGAGACCCAGTACTTC.

The rearrangement uses TRBV7-2 and TRBJ2-5; 9 nucleotides match TRBD1. Germline V gene lookup returns CDR1 SGHTA and CDR2 FQGNSA. Losses at the gene ends were 5 bases for V and 1 base for J; bases not matched to a gene: 2. The length of the CDR3 is 14 residues. CDR3 in amino acids: CASSRTGVQETQYF. Here the CDR3 DNA reads TGTGCCAGCAGCCGGACAGGGGTCCAAGAGACCCAGTACTTC. Full variable domain (missing parts from reference TRBV7-2 and TRBJ2-5): GAGVSQSPSNKVTEKGKDVELRCDPISGHTALYWYRQSLGQGLEFLIYFQGNSAPDKSGLPSDRFSAERTGGSVSTLTIQRTQQEDSAVYLCASSRTGVQETQYFGPGTRLLVL.

The rearrangement joins TRBV5-1 to TRBJ2-3, with a possible D match to TRBD1 (5 bases). CDR1 and CDR2 (germline): SGHRS, YFSETQ. Trimming took 4 bases from V and 2 from J, leaving 11 bases between them. This CDR3 is built from 14 residues. For the CDR3, the DNA is TGCGCCAGCAGCCCGGACACTTTCACAGATACGCAGTATTTT. Translating gives CASSPDTFTDTQYF.

In this sample, this clone turned up a few times. The chain's CDR3 is CASSELSFNQPQHF. The DNA for the CDR3 is TGTGCCAGCAGTGAATTGTCATTTAATCAGCCCCAGCATTTT. J is TRBJ1-5 and V is TRBV6-1; unclear D gene. V gave up 2 bases and J gave up 4 bases, with 9 bases separating them. The CDR3 consists of 14 residues. Germline V lookup: CDR1 MNHNS, CDR2 SASEGT.

The genes are TRBV27 and TRBJ2-1, with a weak D call TRBD2 (6 bases). The CDR3 runs 19 residues. V shed 1 base and J shed 7 bases, with 26 bases lying between them. Germline assignment: CDR1 MNHEY and CDR2 SMNVEV (reference sequence). The CDR3 bases are TGTGCCAGCAGTTTATTATCCCCCACCAGGAGGGGCCGGGCTAATGAGCAGTTCTTC. It codes for CASSLLSPTRRGRANEQFF.

The chain recombines TRBV5-5 with TRBJ2-1; unclear D gene. The CDR3 contains 16 residues. Germline loops: CDR1 SGHKS, CDR2 YYEKEE (reference sequence). V was shortened by 3 bases and J by 0 bases, with 13 bases between the two germline ends. In DNA, the CDR3 is TGTGCCAGCAGCTCCCTAGTCTCTAGCTCCTACAATGAGCAGTTCTTC. Translated: CASSSLVSSSYNEQFF. Drawing the rest from reference TRBV5-5 and TRBJ2-1, the complete variable domain is DAGVTQSPTHLIKTRGQQVTLRCSPISGHKSVSWYQQVLGQGPQFIFQYYEKEERGRGNFPDRFSARQFPNYSSELNVNALLLGDSALYLCASSSLVSSSYNEQFFGPGTRLTVL.

The rearrangement links TRBV6-1 to TRBJ2-7; 8 bases map to TRBD2. J lost 4 bases, V lost 4 bases, and 9 bases had no gene match. Germline values: CDR1 MNHNS, CDR2 SASEGT. This CDR3 has 15 residues. The CDR3 DNA reads as TGTGCCAGCAGTGTAATAGCGGGGAAGACATACGAGCAGTACTTC. This encodes CASSVIAGKTYEQYF.

The chain has TRBV27 and TRBJ2-2; possible D gene TRBD1, 6 bases. Between the trimmed V and J ends, which lost 4 bases and 0 bases, there was a span of 6 bases. Germline CDR1 reads MNHEY; CDR2 reads SMNVEV (reference sequence). The CDR3 covers 14 residues. The CDR3 DNA reads as TGTGCCAGCAGTTACAGGGCGAACACCGGGGAGCTGTTTTTT. This gives the protein CASSYRANTGELFF.

This chain uses TRBV6-5 with TRBJ2-2; D is perhaps TRBD1 (5 bases). Germline-derived CDR1 and CDR2 are MNHEY and SVGAGI. This CDR3 contains 15 residues. Trimming pared 2 bases from V and 6 bases from J, leaving 13 bases between. This CDR3 is CASSYRQGGAGELFF. The CDR3 nucleotides are TGTGCCAGCAGTTACAGGCAGGGTGGGGCCGGGGAGCTGTTTTTT.

The J gene is TRBJ1-5, the V gene TRBV27, with 8 bases fitting TRBD1. There are 16 residues in the CDR3. V lost 5 bases to trimming and J lost 2 bases; unmatched junction nucleotides: 8. CDR1 MNHEY and CDR2 SMNVEV come from the germline V gene (reference sequence). CDR3 region: CASSPTKTGGNQPQHF. In nucleotides, the CDR3 is TGTGCCAGCAGTCCCACCAAGACAGGGGGCAATCAGCCCCAGCATTTT.